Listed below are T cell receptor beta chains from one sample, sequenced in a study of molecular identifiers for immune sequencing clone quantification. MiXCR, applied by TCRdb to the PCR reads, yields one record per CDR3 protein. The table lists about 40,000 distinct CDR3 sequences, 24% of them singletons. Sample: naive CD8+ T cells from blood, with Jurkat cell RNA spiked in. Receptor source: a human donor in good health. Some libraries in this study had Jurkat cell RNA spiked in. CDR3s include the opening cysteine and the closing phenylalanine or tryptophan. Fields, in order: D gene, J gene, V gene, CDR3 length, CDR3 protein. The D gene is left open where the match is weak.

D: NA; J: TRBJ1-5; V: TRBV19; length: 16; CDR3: CASTPGGGLSNQPQHF
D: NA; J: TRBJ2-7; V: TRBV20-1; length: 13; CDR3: CSARDATLAEQYF
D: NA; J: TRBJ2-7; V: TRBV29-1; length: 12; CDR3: CSVEYLSYEQYF
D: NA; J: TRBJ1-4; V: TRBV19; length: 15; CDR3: CASSMFGGVGEKLFF
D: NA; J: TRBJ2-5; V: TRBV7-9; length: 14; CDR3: CASSPPKLGETQYF
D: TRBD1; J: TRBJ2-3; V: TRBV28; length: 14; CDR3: CASSFGTGADTQYF
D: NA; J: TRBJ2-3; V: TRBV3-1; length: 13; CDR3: CASSPSPTDTQYF
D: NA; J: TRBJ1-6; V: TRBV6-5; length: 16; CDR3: CASSYDGSSYNSPLHF
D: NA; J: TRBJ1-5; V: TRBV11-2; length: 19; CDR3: CASSLEPGGTTRSNQPQHF
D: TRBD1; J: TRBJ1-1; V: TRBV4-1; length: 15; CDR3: CASSQAGQGGTEAFF
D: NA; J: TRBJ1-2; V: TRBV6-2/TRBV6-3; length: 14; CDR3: CASRTPAPNYGYTF
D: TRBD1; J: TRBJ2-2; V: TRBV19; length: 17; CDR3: CASSNPMGQGNTGELVF
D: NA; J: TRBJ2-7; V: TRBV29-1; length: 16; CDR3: CSVVLPQGSVTYERYF
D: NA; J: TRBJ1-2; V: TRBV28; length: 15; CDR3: CASSLSAGSSYGYTF
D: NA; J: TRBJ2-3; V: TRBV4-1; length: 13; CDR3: CASSQVGADTQYF
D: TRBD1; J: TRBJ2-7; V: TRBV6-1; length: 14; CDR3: CASSDVDRAYEQYF
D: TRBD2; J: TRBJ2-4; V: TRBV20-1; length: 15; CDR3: CSWLAETEAKNIQYF
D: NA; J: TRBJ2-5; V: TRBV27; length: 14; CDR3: CARSRDLGDETQYF
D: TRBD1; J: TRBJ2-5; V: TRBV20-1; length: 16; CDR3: CSAEADRDRLQETQYF
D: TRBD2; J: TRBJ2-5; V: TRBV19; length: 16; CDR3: CASSRVSGGGQETQYF
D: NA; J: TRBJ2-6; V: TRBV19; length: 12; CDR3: CASLSGANVLTF
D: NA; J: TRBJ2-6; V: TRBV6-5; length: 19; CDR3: CASSYSVAPQSSGANVLTF
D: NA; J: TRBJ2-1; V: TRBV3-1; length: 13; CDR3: CASSGGSLNERFF
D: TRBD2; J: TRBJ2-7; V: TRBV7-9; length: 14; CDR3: CASSLSLAGVGQYF
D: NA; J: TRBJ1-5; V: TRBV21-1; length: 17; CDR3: CASSKGTGAKWGQPQHF
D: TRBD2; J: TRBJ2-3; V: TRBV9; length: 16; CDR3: CASSALAGSSTATQCF
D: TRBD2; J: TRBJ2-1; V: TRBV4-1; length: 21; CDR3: CASSHPRAGGTLTSSYNEQFF
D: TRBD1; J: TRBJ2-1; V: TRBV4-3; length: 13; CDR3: CASSQRTGGEQFF
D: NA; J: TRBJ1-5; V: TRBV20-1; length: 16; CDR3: CSARAPRGYSNQPQHF
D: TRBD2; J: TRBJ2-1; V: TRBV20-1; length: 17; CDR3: CSARDLAGGPSYNEQFF
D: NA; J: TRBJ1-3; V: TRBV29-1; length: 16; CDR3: CSVDSRDQGYGNTIYF
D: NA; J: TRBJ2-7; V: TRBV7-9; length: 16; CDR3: CASSLQGRWDPYEQYF